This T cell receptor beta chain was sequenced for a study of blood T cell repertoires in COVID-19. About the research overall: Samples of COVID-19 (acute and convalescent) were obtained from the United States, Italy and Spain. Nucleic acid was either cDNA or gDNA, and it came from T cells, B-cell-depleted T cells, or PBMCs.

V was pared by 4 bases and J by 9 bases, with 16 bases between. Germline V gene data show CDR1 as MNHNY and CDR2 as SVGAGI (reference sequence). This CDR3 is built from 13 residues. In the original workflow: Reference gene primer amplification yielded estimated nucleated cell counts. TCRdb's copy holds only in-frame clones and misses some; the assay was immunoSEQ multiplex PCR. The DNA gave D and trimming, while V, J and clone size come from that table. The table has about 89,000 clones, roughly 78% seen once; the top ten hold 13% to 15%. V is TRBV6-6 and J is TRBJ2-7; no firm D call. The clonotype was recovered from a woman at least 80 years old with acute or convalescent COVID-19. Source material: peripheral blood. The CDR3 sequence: CASSSYYRQVQYF. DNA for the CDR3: TGTGCCAGCAGTTCGTATTATCGTCAGGTGCAGTACTTC.